The clone carrying this T cell receptor (beta chain) came up many times. Its specificity is unknown. This specimen belongs to a study of T cells in Graves' hyperthyroidism and ophthalmopathy. Overall study findings and caveats: Peripheral blood also featured most of the thyroid clonotypes expanded above 0.001.

The study included ophthalmopathy patients with Clinical Activity Score at least 3, NOSPECS grade at least 4 and duration under 3 months. Thyroid ultrasound and orbital computed tomography, with clinical symptoms and serum thyroxine and TRAb, informed diagnoses. Authors of the study amplified TCR beta CDR3 regions from RNA transcripts. TCR CDR3 regions were first amplified by RT-PCR with HTBI primers. TCRdb re-called the multiplex PCR reads with MiXCR, one entry per CDR3 protein. In the table there are 200,000 to 300,000 distinct CDR3 sequences, more than 20% of which are singletons. The CDR3 runs 13 residues. Germline V gene data show CDR1 as SQVTM and CDR2 as ANQGSEA. V was clipped by 5 bases and J by 1 base, with 6 bases between them.

The specimen was blood. The TCR comes from a woman aged 40 to 49 with Graves' ophthalmopathy. The genes are TRBV29-1 and TRBJ2-6; no clear D gene. The CDR3 protein is CSVQYSGANVLTF. CDR3 nucleotide sequence: TGCAGCGTTCAGTATTCTGGGGCCAACGTCCTGACTTTC. Full variable domain (remainder filled in from reference TRBV29-1 and TRBJ2-6): SAVISQKPSRDICQRGTSLTIQCQVDSQVTMMFWYRQQPGQSLTLIATANQGSEATYESGFVIDKFPISRPNLTFSTLTVSNMSPEDSSIYLCSVQYSGANVLTFGAGSRLTVL.